This T cell receptor (beta chain) emerged from a study of CD8+ T cells in alopecia areata. Study-level points and caveats: Elevated clonality characterized lesional scalp relative to normal scalp, particularly in alopecia totalis/universalis.

On this clone: Its target is unknown.

Germline CDR1 MDHEN, CDR2 SYDVKM. The CDR3 covers 14 residues. The V end was cut by 7 bases, the J end by 6 bases, with 19 bases between. As to treatment: oral pan-JAK inhibitor, 5-10 mg twice daily. Sequencing templates came from extracted RNA that was reverse transcribed into cDNA. TCRdb keeps only in-frame clones here, not all; method: immunoSEQ multiplex PCR. The sample lists more than 110,000 clones, 45% to 65% occurring once. The TCR comes from a human donor with alopecia areata. The chain uses TRBV28 and TRBJ2-7, with D perhaps matching TRBD1 or TRBD2 (5 bases each). The sample here was CD8+ T cells sorted from blood, taken at week 4, from a patient treated with tofacitinib. For the CDR3, the DNA is TGTGCCAGCACCCCATTTGGGGCTGCGGGCGAGCAGTACTTC. Translation: CASTPFGAAGEQYF.